Detailed here is one T cell receptor (beta chain). The target antigen is unknown. V dropped 6 bases and J dropped 5; count of bases not matched to a gene: 9. Germline V gene sequence: CDR1 SNHLY, CDR2 FYNNEI. CDR3 length: 15 amino acids. The data were taken from a study of T cell responses to AZD1222 COVID-19 vaccine. Study at large: Both about-4-week and about-12-week second-dose recipients were combined.

TCRdb keeps only in-frame clones here, not all; method: immunoSEQ multiplex PCR. This table has 100,000 to 150,000 clones, about 90% appearing once. Study findings and constraints: Baseline testing showed seropositivity in only six AZD1222 recipients. Increased Spike-specific TCR breadth and depth were observed after two AZD1222 doses. Most donors were white British and more were female, and clonal diversity was possibly underestimated.

This chain connects TRBV2 to TRBJ1-5, with 8 bases lining up with TRBD1. The receptor comes from an adult in good health. This specimen consisted of peripheral blood, obtained on day 0 of AZD1222 vaccination. The CDR3 DNA is TGTGCCAGCAGAATAGGCAGGGGGCTGGATCAGCCCCAGCATTTT. This codes for CASRIGRGLDQPQHF.